Below, 17 T cell receptor beta chains from the same sample are listed, as sequenced in a study of blood T cells in healthy people across ages. With a J-beta primer mix and a sample-barcoded 5' primer, a second PCR ran about 6 to 11 cycles. Using its own MiXCR run on the 5' RACE reads, TCRdb lists one record per CDR3 protein. There are around 900,000 distinct CDR3 sequences in the sample; approximately 50% occur only once, and roughly a fifth lies in the top ten. Sequencing was performed on blood. The receptors originated from a woman aged 55-70 years in good health.

This sequence joins TRBV7-2 and TRBJ2-7; 9 nucleotides line up with TRBD2. V trimming: 3 bases; J trimming: 7 bases; junction bases outside the gene matches: 10. The CDR3 consists of 15 residues. Germline V gene sequence: CDR1 SGHTA, CDR2 FQGNSA. The CDR3 sequence is CASSLAGLALNEQYF. CDR3 nucleotide sequence: TGTGCCAGCAGCTTGGCCGGACTAGCGCTCAATGAGCAGTACTTC.

The rearrangement links TRBV13 to TRBJ2-7, with D possibly matching TRBD1 (6 bases). The CDR3 totals 12 residues. Trimming shortened V by 5 bases and J by 3 bases, and 8 bases separated the two germline ends. Germline V gene sequence: CDR1 PRHDT, CDR2 FYEKMQ (reference sequence). The CDR3 reads CASSKDSYEQYF. The CDR3 DNA is TGTGCCAGCAGCAAGGACAGCTACGAGCAGTACTTC.

The CDR3 DNA reads TGTGCCACCAGCAGAGACCGGGACTCCAACAGCGCCTACAATGAGCAGTACTTC. Amino acid sequence: CATSRDRDSNSAYNEQYF. This chain connects TRBV15 to TRBJ2-1; D possibly corresponds to TRBD2 (6 bases). The DNA end is a closer match to TRBJ2-7, so the J assignment may be wrong. CDR1 and CDR2 from the germline V gene are LNHNV and YYDKDF (reference sequence). The CDR3 is 18 amino acids.

This clonotype was detected a few times. This chain uses TRBV27 with TRBJ2-1; D uncertain. Trimming took off 3 bases at V and 9 bases at J, with 6 bases between the two ends. The V gene's germline CDR1 is MNHEY and CDR2 SMNVEV (reference sequence). The CDR3 spans 11 residues. CDR3 loop: CASSFSSEQFF. The CDR3 DNA follows: TGTGCCAGCAGTTTTTCTAGTGAGCAGTTCTTC.

The chain couples TRBV27 to TRBJ1-1; 7 bases fit TRBD1. In germline, CDR1 is MNHEY, CDR2 SMNVEV (reference sequence). Trimming took 5 bases from V and 0 from J; bases not matched to a gene: 6. This CDR3 is 15 amino acids long. The CDR3 reads CASSPHRGMNTEAFF. Written as DNA, the CDR3 is TGTGCCAGCAGTCCACACAGGGGAATGAACACTGAAGCTTTCTTT.

The V and J genes are TRBV18 and TRBJ2-7; D remains unclear. CDR3 size: 15 residues. V was clipped by 2 bases and J by 0 bases, with 11 bases between them. Germline CDR1 KGHSH, CDR2 LQKENI. The CDR3 DNA reads TGTGCCAGCTCACCAGAGACCCGCAACTCCTACGAGCAGTACTTC. Encoded protein: CASSPETRNSYEQYF. Looking up the rest from reference TRBV18 and TRBJ2-7 gives the full variable domain: NAGVMQNPRHLVRRRGQEARLRCSPMKGHSHVYWYRQLPEEGLKFMVYLQKENIIDESGMPKERFSAEFPKEGPSILRIQQVVRGDSAAYFCASSPETRNSYEQYFGPGTRLTVT.

CDR3 amino acids: CSARTGYTF. The CDR3 nucleotides are TGCAGTGCTAGAACCGGCTACACCTTC. The rearrangement links TRBV20-1 to TRBJ1-2; D unresolved. V lost 2 bases, J lost 8 bases, and 3 bases lay in between. The CDR3 consists of 9 residues. Per the germline V gene, CDR1 is DFQATT and CDR2 is SNEGSKA (reference sequence).

The sample holds a few counts of this clonotype. With a much larger clone just one base away, this may be a read error. The rearrangement uses TRBV10-3 and TRBJ2-5; D uncertain. The germline V and J ends were trimmed by 2 bases and 4 bases, with 14 bases remaining between them. Germline assignment: CDR1 ENHRY and CDR2 SYGVKD. The CDR3 spans 15 residues. For the CDR3, the DNA is TGTGCCATCAGTGAGGCTGGGGTCAGATTAGAGACCCAGTACTTC. This translates into CAISEAGVRLETQYF.

V usage is TRBV24-1 and J usage is TRBJ1-5; D unresolved. Germline CDR1 reads KGHDR; CDR2 reads SFDVKD. The V gene lost 9 bases and the J gene lost 0 bases, with 8 bases spanning the gap. The CDR3 is 13 amino acids. The CDR3 sequence is CATGTYSNQPQHF. CDR3 coding DNA: TGTGCCACCGGAACGTATAGCAATCAGCCCCAGCATTTT.

The chain couples TRBV2 to TRBJ2-2, with 12 bases that match TRBD1. This CDR3 is built from 15 residues. V dropped 3 bases and J dropped 4; count of bases not matched to a gene: 0. Germline CDR1 reads SNHLY; CDR2 reads FYNNEI. In DNA, the CDR3 is TGTGCCAGCAGTGAGGGACAGGGGGCCACCGGGGAGCTGTTTTTT. Translation: CASSEGQGATGELFF.

CDR3 sequence (DNA): TGTGCCAGCAGCGCGCCGGGCGAGGCCCCATTTACTAATGAAAAACTGTTTTTT. Its translation is CASSAPGEAPFTNEKLFF. The chain uses TRBV7-9 and TRBJ1-4, with D hard to call. V was pared by 5 bases and J by 2 bases, with 21 bases between. CDR1 SEHNR and CDR2 FQNEAQ come from the germline V gene (reference sequence). The CDR3 length is 18 residues. The variable domain in full, completed from reference TRBV7-9 and TRBJ1-4, reads DTGVSQNPRHKITKRGQNVTFRCDPISEHNRLYWYRQTLGQGPEFLTYFQNEAQLEKSRLLSDRFSAERPKGSFSTLEIQRTEQGDSAMYLCASSAPGEAPFTNEKLFFGSGTQLSVL.

This chain joins TRBV18 and TRBJ1-1; D gene ambiguous. Trimming stripped 2 bases from V and 1 base from J, with 8 bases between. The CDR3 contains 14 residues. From germline, CDR1 is KGHSH and CDR2 LQKENI. The CDR3 is CASSPISRNTEAFF. CDR3 bases: TGTGCCAGCTCACCAATATCGAGGAACACTGAAGCTTTCTTT.

This chain uses TRBV29-1 with TRBJ2-1; D remains unclear. Deletions cut 4 bases from V and 3 bases from J, with 7 bases between. There are 12 residues in the CDR3. Germline loops: CDR1 SQVTM, CDR2 ANQGSEA. Here the CDR3 reads CSVGAVYNEQFF. Written as DNA, the CDR3 is TGCAGCGTTGGGGCAGTCTACAATGAGCAGTTCTTC.

This clonotype was found a few times. The chain links TRBV28 to TRBJ2-3, with 7 positions matching TRBD2. Germline trimming cut 3 bases from V and 4 bases from J; bases unmatched to any gene: 7. The germline CDR1 and CDR2 sequences are MDHEN and SYDVKM. The CDR3 runs to 15 residues. The CDR3 DNA reads as TGTGCCAGCAGTTTGGCGGGAGACATTCCAGATACGCAGTATTTT. It is translated as CASSLAGDIPDTQYF.

The J gene is TRBJ2-5, the V gene TRBV6-2 or TRBV6-3, with 7 positions matching TRBD1. Per germline, CDR1 MNHEY and CDR2 SVGEGT. With V trimmed by 6 bases and J by 4 bases, 11 bases remained unmatched. The CDR3 consists of 15 residues. The CDR3 DNA is TGTGCCAGCAGCCCAACCCGGACAGGTTTAGAGACCCAGTACTTC. This encodes CASSPTRTGLETQYF.

The V call is TRBV3-1, the J call TRBJ2-5; D is perhaps TRBD1 or TRBD2 (5 bases each). Trimming cost V 4 bases and J 11 bases, with 20 bases left between them. The CDR3 is 14 residues long. CDR1 and CDR2 (germline): LGHDT, YNNKEL (reference sequence). In DNA, the CDR3 is TGTGCCAGCAGCCGGGACGCGAATATGTGGGAGCAGTACTTC. It is translated as CASSRDANMWEQYF.

This rearrangement joins TRBV7-9 to TRBJ2-7; 9 positions match TRBD2. Looked up from germline, CDR1 is SEHNR and CDR2 is FQNEAQ (reference sequence). Trimming removed 8 bases from V and 3 bases from J; junction bases left unmatched: 8. CDR3 size: 14 residues. The CDR3 region has the DNA TGTGCCAGCGGAGATAGCGGGAGTATCTACGAGCAGTACTTC. Translating it yields CASGDSGSIYEQYF.